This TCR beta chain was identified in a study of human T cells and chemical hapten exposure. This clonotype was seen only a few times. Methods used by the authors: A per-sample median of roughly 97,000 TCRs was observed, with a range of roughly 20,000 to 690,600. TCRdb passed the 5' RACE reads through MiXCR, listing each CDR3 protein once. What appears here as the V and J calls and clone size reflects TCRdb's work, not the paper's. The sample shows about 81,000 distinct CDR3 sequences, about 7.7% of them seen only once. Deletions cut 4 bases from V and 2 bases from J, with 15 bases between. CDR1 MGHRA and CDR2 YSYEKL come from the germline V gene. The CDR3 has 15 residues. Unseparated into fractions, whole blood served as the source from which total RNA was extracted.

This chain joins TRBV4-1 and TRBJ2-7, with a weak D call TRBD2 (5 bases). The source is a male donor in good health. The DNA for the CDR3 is TGCGCCAGCAGCCGAGGGTCTCTCCCGGCCTACGAGCAGTACTTC. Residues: CASSRGSLPAYEQYF.